This paragraph covers one T cell receptor beta chain sequence. This entry is derived from a study of blood T cell repertoires in COVID-19. TCRdb's copy holds only in-frame clones and misses some; the assay was immunoSEQ multiplex PCR. Among around 160,000 clones listed, 86% were seen once. The CDR3 has 13 residues. The germline V gene has CDR1 SGHVS and CDR2 FNYEAQ. Trimming shortened V by 0 bases and J by 8 bases, and 7 bases separated the two germline ends. The sequence was collected from a man aged 18 to 35 with acute or convalescent COVID-19. This chain uses TRBV7-6 with TRBJ1-4, with TRBD1 as a possible D gene (5 bases). Sample: peripheral blood. The CDR3 loop reads CASSLAQGEKLFF. CDR3 nucleotides: TGTGCCAGCAGCTTAGCCCAGGGAGAAAAACTGTTTTTT.